The entry below describes one T cell receptor (beta chain). This sample is part of a study of blood T cell repertoires in COVID-19. Turning to the study itself: The cDNA or gDNA used as material had been derived from T cells, B-cell-depleted T cells, or PBMCs.

In the source study's methods: Estimation of nucleated cell counts relied on the amplification of reference gene primers. Sequencing used immunoSEQ multiplex PCR; TCRdb keeps in-frame clones, though not all of them. That table supplies the V and J calls and clone size; D and trimming were determined from the DNA. The sample lists approximately 150,000 clones; 80% to 90% were seen once. The specimen was peripheral blood. The receptor was isolated from a man between 65 and 85 years old with acute or convalescent COVID-19.

In DNA form, the CDR3 reads TGTGCCAGCAGCGTAGACAGCGGGAGACGTAATGAGCAGTTCTTC. This sequence encodes CASSVDSGRRNEQFF. The chain couples TRBV9 to TRBJ2-1, with TRBD2 identical over 8 bases. The V and J ends lost 0 bases and 7 bases, in that order; junction bases with no gene match: 6. In germline, CDR1 is SGDLS, CDR2 YYNGEE. CDR3 length: 15 residues.